The present entry profiles one TCR beta chain with its context. Its specificity is unknown. Amplification used 60 Vbeta primers and 13 Jbeta primers. Sequencing was performed with immunoSEQ multiplex PCR; in TCRdb, only in-frame clones are kept and a portion is missing. Of approximately 100,000 clones in the sample, 79% are singletons; the top ten hold about 3.8%. Trimming removed 7 bases from V and 3 bases from J; junction bases left unmatched: 7. Germline V CDR1 and CDR2: MNHEY, SVGAGI. CDR3 length equals 14 residues. The data belong to a study of cytomegalovirus exposure and HLA in healthy donors. Study-wide context: There were around 100 million unique TCR beta sequences, drawn from around 180 million T cells, in an earlier analysis. Broader study findings: As a later analysis showed, a missense DCLRE1C variant was linked to trimming of TCR beta V- and J-genes. An observed cluster of highly shared sequence variants was recorded as a likely sequencing artifact. Most of the TCR beta V segments (in an earlier analysis) were productive either about 87% or about 30% of the time.

This TCR was sampled from a woman aged 40 to 50 in good health and CMV-seronegative. Sequencing input: PBMCs. The chain has TRBV6-5 and TRBJ2-7; 9 bases are shared with TRBD2. The CDR3 coding sequence is TGTGCCAGCAAGAAATCTAGCGGGGTCTACGAGCAGTACTTC. Translating it yields CASKKSSGVYEQYF.